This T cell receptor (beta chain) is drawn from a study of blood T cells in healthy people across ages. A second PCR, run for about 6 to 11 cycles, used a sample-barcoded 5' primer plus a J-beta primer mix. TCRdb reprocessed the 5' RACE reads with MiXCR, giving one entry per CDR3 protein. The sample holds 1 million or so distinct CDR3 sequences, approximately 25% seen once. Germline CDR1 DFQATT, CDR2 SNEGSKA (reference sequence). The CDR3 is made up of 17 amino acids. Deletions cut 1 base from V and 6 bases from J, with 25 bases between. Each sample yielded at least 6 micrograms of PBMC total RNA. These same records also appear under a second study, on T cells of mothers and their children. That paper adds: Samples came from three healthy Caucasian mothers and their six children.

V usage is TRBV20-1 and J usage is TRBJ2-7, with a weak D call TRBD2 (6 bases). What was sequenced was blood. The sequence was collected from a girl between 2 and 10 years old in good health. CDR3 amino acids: CSARVRGGLGGYGEQYF. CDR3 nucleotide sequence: TGCAGTGCTAGAGTAAGGGGTGGCCTAGGAGGGTATGGCGAGCAGTACTTC.